This T cell receptor beta chain was observed in a study of blood T cell repertoires in COVID-19. Germline loops: CDR1 LNHDA, CDR2 SQIVND (reference sequence). With V trimmed by 4 bases and J by 6 bases, 7 bases remained unmatched. This CDR3 is 14 amino acids long. Repertoires were generated with immunoSEQ multiplex PCR, while TCRdb's copy carries only in-frame clones and drops some. There are a few hundred thousand clones in the sample; nearly 90% occur only once, and around 4.5% lies in the top ten. The chain carries TRBV19 and TRBJ1-2; 8 bases are shared with TRBD1. The clonotype originates from a woman aged 18-29 years with acute COVID-19. Sequencing was done on a sample of PBMCs or T cells enriched from blood (not recorded which). CDR3 protein: CASSKSGGGDGYTF. CDR3 DNA: TGTGCCAGTAGTAAGTCAGGGGGCGGAGATGGCTACACCTTC.